This T cell receptor (beta chain) was identified during a study of CD8 T cells in ankylosing spondylitis (dated by TCRdb to 2016 to 2017). In terms of the full investigation: To find TCR variants linked to disease, the study profiled T cell receptor beta repertoires in ankylosing spondylitis patients and healthy donors. The full study cohort was made up of about 24 ankylosing spondylitis patients and some 100 healthy donors. Samples of peripheral blood were taken, and for ankylosing spondylitis patients, synovial fluid was collected as well. The investigation overall reported the following: Some of the motif variants had been reported before in the synovial fluid and blood of reactive arthritis patients, a finding that suggests common disease-initiation mechanisms. According to the report, matched synovial fluid samples from ankylosing spondylitis patients were significantly enriched for the disease-linked clones. A CD8+ phenotype was shown by the disease-linked clones, which were found at relatively low frequencies in peripheral blood. Blood from ankylosing spondylitis patients appeared to be characterized by a TCR beta motif made up of several highly homologous amino acid variants.

This sample was sequenced with an Illumina HiSeq 2500. Quantitative 5'-RACE with molecular barcodes was used to prepare TCR beta libraries. The authors' analysis ran thus. Disease-linked TCR variants were identified with a new computational method built on a probabilistic model of VDJ rearrangement. TCRdb ran its own pipeline on the public reads, namely fastp trimming at Q25 and MiXCR clone calling, and kept in-frame beta chains. Duplicate CDR3 protein sequences are folded into a single record with the most common DNA and genes. TCRdb, rather than the study authors, made the V and J calls. A total of 450,000 to 550,000 distinct CDR3 sequences appear in this sample, about 5.7% of them only once. The top ten clonotypes cover under 4.5% of the sample. This clonotype was seen ten or more times. What this receptor recognizes is not known. No much larger clone exists at a distance of one base, and base qualities are not known.

The trim is 1 base for V and 5 bases for J, with a gap of 12 bases between the germline ends. From its cysteine to its phenylalanine, the CDR3 spans 15 amino acids. CDR3 DNA is the only sequence kept; it has 45 bases, read in frame from the first base. The germline V gene encodes CDR1 KGHDR and CDR2 SFDVKD. The chain is assembled from TRBV24-1 and TRBJ2-3; the D gene cannot be named for sure. This TCR came from a male donor with ankylosing spondylitis. The sequencing sample was made of blood, either unsorted or a sorted T cell fraction (not recorded which). The CDR3 protein sequence reads: CATSDFAELGDTQYF. The nucleotides read TGTGCCACCAGTGATTTCGCGGAGTTGGGAGATACGCAGTATTTT.